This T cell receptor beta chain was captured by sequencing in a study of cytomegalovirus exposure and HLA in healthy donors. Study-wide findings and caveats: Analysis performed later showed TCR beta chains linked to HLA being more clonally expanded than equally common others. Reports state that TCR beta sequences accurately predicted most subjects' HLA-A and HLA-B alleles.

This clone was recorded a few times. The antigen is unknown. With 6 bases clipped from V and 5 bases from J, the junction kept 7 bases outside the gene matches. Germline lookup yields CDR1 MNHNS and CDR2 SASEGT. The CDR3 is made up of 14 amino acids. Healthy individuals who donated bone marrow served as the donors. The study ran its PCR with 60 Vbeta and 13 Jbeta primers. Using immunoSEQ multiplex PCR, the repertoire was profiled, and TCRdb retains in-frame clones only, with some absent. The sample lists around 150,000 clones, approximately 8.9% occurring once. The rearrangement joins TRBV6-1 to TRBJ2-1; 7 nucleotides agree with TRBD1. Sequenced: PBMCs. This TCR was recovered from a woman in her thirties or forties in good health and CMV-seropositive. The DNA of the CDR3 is TGTGCCAGCAGCTCGACAGGGACCCACAATGAGCAGTTCTTC. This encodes CASSSTGTHNEQFF.